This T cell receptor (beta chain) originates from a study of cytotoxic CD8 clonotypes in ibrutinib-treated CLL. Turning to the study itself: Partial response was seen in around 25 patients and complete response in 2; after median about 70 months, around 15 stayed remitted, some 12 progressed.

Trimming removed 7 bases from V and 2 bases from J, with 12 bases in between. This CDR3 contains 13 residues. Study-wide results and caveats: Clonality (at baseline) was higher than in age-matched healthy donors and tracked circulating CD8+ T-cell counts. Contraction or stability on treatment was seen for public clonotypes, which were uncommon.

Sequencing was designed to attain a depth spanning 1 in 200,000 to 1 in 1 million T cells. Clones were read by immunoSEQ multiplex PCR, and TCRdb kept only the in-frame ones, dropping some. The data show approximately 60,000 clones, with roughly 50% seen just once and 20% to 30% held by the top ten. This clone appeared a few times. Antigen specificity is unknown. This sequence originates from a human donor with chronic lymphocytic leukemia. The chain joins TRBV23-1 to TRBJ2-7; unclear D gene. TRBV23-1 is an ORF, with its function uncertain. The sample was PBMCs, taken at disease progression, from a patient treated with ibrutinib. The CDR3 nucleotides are TGCGCCAGCAACGGCAGGCGCCCCTACGAGCAGTACTTC. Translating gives CASNGRRPYEQYF.